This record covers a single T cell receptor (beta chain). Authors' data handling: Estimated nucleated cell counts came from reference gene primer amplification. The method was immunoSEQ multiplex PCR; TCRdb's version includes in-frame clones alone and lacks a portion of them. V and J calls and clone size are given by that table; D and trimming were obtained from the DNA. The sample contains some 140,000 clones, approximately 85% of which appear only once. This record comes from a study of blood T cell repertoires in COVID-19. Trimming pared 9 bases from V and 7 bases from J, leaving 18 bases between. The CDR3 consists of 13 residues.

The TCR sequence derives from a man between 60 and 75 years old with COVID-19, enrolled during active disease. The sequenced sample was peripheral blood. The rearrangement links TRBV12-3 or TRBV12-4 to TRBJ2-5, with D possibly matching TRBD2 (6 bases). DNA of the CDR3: TGTGCCAGTCGGGGGTCGGCGGGTCGGACCCAGTACTTC. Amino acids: CASRGSAGRTQYF.